Below are 18 T cell receptor beta chains sequenced from a single sample in a study of blood T cell repertoires in COVID-19. Produced via immunoSEQ multiplex PCR; TCRdb's table is partial and in-frame only. The table has 200,000 to 300,000 clones, 84% seen once. Input material: peripheral blood. These receptors were taken from a man in his forties or fifties with acute or convalescent COVID-19.

This clone was recorded a few times. The junction differs from germline at one of its ends, possibly a read error. The chain couples TRBV12-3 or TRBV12-4 to TRBJ1-3, with 10 bases that match TRBD1. This CDR3 spans 13 amino acids. The CDR3 region has the DNA TGTGCCAGCAGTCCCGGGACAGGGGCAAGCCGGGATTTT. Protein sequence: CASSPGTGASRDF.

A single count supports this clone. The chain joins TRBV7-2 to TRBJ2-7; 12 positions agree with TRBD2. Germline V gene data show CDR1 as SGHTA and CDR2 as FQGNSA. V lost 4 bases to trimming and J lost 0 bases; unmatched junction nucleotides: 1. The CDR3 is made up of 15 amino acids. CDR3 amino acids: CASSWGLAGSYEQYF. As DNA, the CDR3 is TGTGCCAGCAGCTGGGGACTAGCGGGCTCCTACGAGCAGTACTTC.

The rearrangement uses TRBV29-1 and TRBJ1-5, with TRBD1 matching over 8 bases. Germline V gene lookup returns CDR1 SQVTM and CDR2 ANQGSEA. The CDR3 has 13 amino acids. V lost 6 bases, J lost 7 bases, and 8 bases stayed unmatched. CDR3 protein: CSVQDRAEQPQHF. The CDR3, as DNA: TGCAGCGTGCAGGACAGGGCCGAGCAGCCCCAGCATTTT.

The rearrangement uses TRBV28 and TRBJ1-5; TRBD1 matches at 9 bases. With 6 bases clipped from V and 4 bases from J, the junction kept 22 bases outside the gene matches. The CDR3 extends over 20 amino acids. Germline V gene sequence: CDR1 MDHEN, CDR2 SYDVKM. CDR3 nucleotides: TGTGCCAGCAGCTTTCATAGGGGAAAACAGGGGGCGGGGTATAATCAGCCCCAGCATTTT. Its protein is CASSFHRGKQGAGYNQPQHF.

A few counts support this clone. This rearrangement joins TRBV6-5 to TRBJ1-1; 10 bases agree with TRBD1. The germline gives CDR1 MNHEY, CDR2 SVGAGI. This CDR3 contains 15 residues. Trimming removed 4 bases from V and 4 bases from J; junction bases left unmatched: 6. The DNA of the CDR3 is TGTGCCAGCAGTTCCCCGACAGGGGGCGTCACTGAAGCTTTCTTT. This sequence encodes CASSSPTGGVTEAFF.

The chain couples TRBV18 to TRBJ2-7; the D gene is possibly TRBD1 (6 bases). The CDR3 runs 14 residues. Germline loops: CDR1 KGHSH, CDR2 LQKENI. Trimming shortened V by 3 bases and J by 2 bases, and 11 bases separated the two germline ends. CDR3 loop: CASSPLGQTYEQYF. The CDR3 DNA follows: TGTGCCAGCTCACCCTTAGGACAGACCTACGAGCAGTACTTC.

The rearrangement links TRBV20-1 to TRBJ2-7; TRBD2 might be the D (7 bases). This CDR3 is 16 amino acids long. The V end was cut by 3 bases, the J end by 6 bases, with 24 bases between. From germline, CDR1 is DFQATT and CDR2 SNEGSKA (reference sequence). In DNA, the CDR3 is TGCAGTGCTAGTCGGAGAGTTGCGCGGGGGCTCAGCGAGCAGTACTTC. Encoded protein: CSASRRVARGLSEQYF.

The chain is built from TRBV6-5 and TRBJ2-3; D is perhaps TRBD1 (7 bases). This CDR3 is 16 amino acids long. Trimming removed 0 bases from V and 4 bases from J, with 14 bases in between. Per germline, CDR1 MNHEY and CDR2 SVGAGI. The DNA of the CDR3 is TGTGCCAGCAGTTACTCCGGAGGGGGCGGCGCAGATACGCAGTATTTT. Its protein is CASSYSGGGGADTQYF.

The chain is built from TRBV19 and TRBJ2-1; 13 bases map to TRBD2. The CDR3 length is 17 residues. Germline V gene lookup returns CDR1 LNHDA and CDR2 SQIVND (reference sequence). Trimming at V came to 5 bases and at J to 0 bases, leaving 4 bases not matched to a gene. CDR3 region: CASSGRTSGGSYNEQFF. DNA of the CDR3: TGTGCCAGTAGTGGGCGGACTAGCGGGGGCTCCTACAATGAGCAGTTCTTC.

The V gene is TRBV28, the J gene TRBJ2-7, with 10 bases fitting TRBD1. V trimming: 3 bases; J trimming: 0 bases; junction bases outside the gene matches: 2. The CDR3 sequence is 15 residues long. Germline-derived CDR1 and CDR2 are MDHEN and SYDVKM. In DNA form, the CDR3 reads TGTGCCAGCAGTTTCCGGACAGGGGGCTCCTACGAGCAGTACTTC. It yields the protein CASSFRTGGSYEQYF. The entire variable domain, with the rest obtained from reference TRBV28 and TRBJ2-7, is as follows: DVKVTQSSRYLVKRTGEKVFLECVQDMDHENMFWYRQDPGLGLRLIYFSYDVKMKEKGDIPEGYSVSREKKERFSLILESASTNQTSMYLCASSFRTGGSYEQYFGPGTRLTVT.

The chain joins TRBV5-4 to TRBJ2-1, with TRBD2 identical over 10 bases. The V segment lost 0 bases and the J segment 7 bases; nucleotides outside the gene matches: 7. The germline V gene has CDR1 SGHNT and CDR2 YYREEE (reference sequence). This CDR3 has 16 residues. The CDR3 DNA reads TGTGCCAGCAGCTTGGAAGCGGGAGGGCCGACAAATGAGCAGTTCTTC. Its protein product is CASSLEAGGPTNEQFF.

V and J are TRBV7-9 and TRBJ2-4; 9 nucleotides line up with TRBD2. This CDR3 has 18 amino acids. Germline CDR1 is SEHNR and CDR2 is FQNEAQ (reference sequence). V shed 4 bases and J 2 bases; nucleotides not matched to a gene: 12. The CDR3 DNA reads TGTGCCAGCAGCTCAACGGCCGAAGCGGGGGGTTCCAAAAACATTCAGTACTTC. It codes for CASSSTAEAGGSKNIQYF.

The CDR3 nucleotides are TGTGCCAGTAGTAGGGAAACAGAGGGCGGGGGGACCCAGTACTTC. Protein: CASSRETEGGGTQYF. The rearrangement joins TRBV19 to TRBJ2-5; TRBD2 matches 7 bases. The CDR3 has 15 amino acids. Germline V gene sequence: CDR1 LNHDA, CDR2 SQIVND (reference sequence). The ends lost 4 bases at V and 7 bases at J; junction bases unmatched: 12.

This chain connects TRBV7-8 to TRBJ1-2; the D is unclear. Trimming removed 5 bases from V and 3 bases from J, with 16 bases in between. This CDR3 has 15 residues. Germline assignment: CDR1 SGHVS and CDR2 FQNEAQ. This CDR3 is CASSPRREDDYGYTF. The CDR3 DNA follows: TGTGCCAGCAGCCCGAGGAGGGAAGATGACTATGGCTACACCTTC.

The chain is built from TRBV7-9 and TRBJ1-1; no firm D call. Trimming pared 5 bases from V and 7 bases from J, leaving 14 bases between. This CDR3 has 13 amino acids. CDR1 and CDR2 from the germline V gene are SEHNR and FQNEAQ (reference sequence). The CDR3 loop is CASSQASIYEAFF. The CDR3 DNA follows: TGTGCCAGCAGCCAGGCCTCTATTTATGAAGCTTTCTTT.

The genes are TRBV5-6 and TRBJ2-7; TRBD2 aligns across 12 bases. Germline V gene data show CDR1 as SGHDT and CDR2 as YYEEEE. V lost 3 bases to trimming and J lost 6 bases; unmatched junction nucleotides: 4. This CDR3 is 14 amino acids long. The CDR3 region has the DNA TGTGCCAGCAGCTACCCGACTAGCGGGAGCGAGCAGTACTTC. It yields the protein CASSYPTSGSEQYF. Together with reference TRBV5-6 and TRBJ2-7, the CDR3 gives the full variable domain: DAGVTQSPTHLIKTRGQQVTLRCSPKSGHDTVSWYQQALGQGPQFIFQYYEEEERQRGNFPDRFSGHQFPNYSSELNVNALLLGDSALYLCASSYPTSGSEQYFGPGTRLTVT.

This clone came up a few times. The chain couples TRBV2 to TRBJ2-3, with 7 bases identical to TRBD2. Trimming took 7 bases from V and 2 from J; bases not matched to a gene: 3. The CDR3 spans 13 residues. Germline loops: CDR1 SNHLY, CDR2 FYNNEI. This chain's CDR3 is CASKSGATDTQYF. The DNA of the CDR3 is TGTGCCAGCAAAAGCGGGGCCACAGATACGCAGTATTTT.

The chain carries TRBV10-2 and TRBJ1-5; a weak D match, TRBD1 (5 bases). Trimming took 3 bases from V and 7 from J, leaving 10 bases between them. The CDR3 is made up of 13 amino acids. Germline V gene lookup returns CDR1 WSHSY and CDR2 SAAADI. The CDR3, as DNA: TGCGCCAGCAGTGACCAGGGTTTACAGCCCCAGCATTTT. Amino acid sequence: CASSDQGLQPQHF.